This TCR beta chain was recovered during a study of blood T cell repertoires in COVID-19. Study background: The United States, Italy and Spain provided the acute and convalescent COVID-19 samples. T cells, B-cell-depleted T cells, or PBMCs supplied cDNA or gDNA.

Repertoires were generated with immunoSEQ multiplex PCR, while TCRdb's copy carries only in-frame clones and drops some. The table records 400,000 or so clones, roughly 90% of them present only once. Germline-derived CDR1 and CDR2 are SGHDN and FVKESK. The CDR3 is 15 residues long. The V and J ends lost 3 bases and 6 bases, in that order; junction bases with no gene match: 10. Seattle patients were enrolled while actively infected and followed longitudinally. V gene TRBV14 combines with J gene TRBJ1-1; 7 nucleotides line up with TRBD1. This sequence originates from a man aged 18 to 35 with COVID-19, enrolled during active disease. Sequences were obtained from peripheral blood. DNA of the CDR3: TGTGCCAGCAGCCAGAATTTAGGACAGGTTGCTGAAGCTTTCTTT. The encoded protein is CASSQNLGQVAEAFF.